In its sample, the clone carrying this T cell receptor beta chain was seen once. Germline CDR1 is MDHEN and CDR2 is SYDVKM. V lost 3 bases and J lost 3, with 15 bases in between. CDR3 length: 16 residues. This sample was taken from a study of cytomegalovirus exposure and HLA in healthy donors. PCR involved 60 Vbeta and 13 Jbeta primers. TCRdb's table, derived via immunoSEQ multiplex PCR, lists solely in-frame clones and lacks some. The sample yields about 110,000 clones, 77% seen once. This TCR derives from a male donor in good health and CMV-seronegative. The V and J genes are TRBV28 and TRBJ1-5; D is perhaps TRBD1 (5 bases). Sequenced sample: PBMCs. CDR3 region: CASSFPQVRINQPQHF. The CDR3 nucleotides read TGTGCCAGCAGTTTCCCACAGGTTAGGATCAATCAGCCCCAGCATTTT. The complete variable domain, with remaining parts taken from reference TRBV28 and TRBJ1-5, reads DVKVTQSSRYLVKRTGEKVFLECVQDMDHENMFWYRQDPGLGLRLIYFSYDVKMKEKGDIPEGYSVSREKKERFSLILESASTNQTSMYLCASSFPQVRINQPQHFGDGTRLSIL.